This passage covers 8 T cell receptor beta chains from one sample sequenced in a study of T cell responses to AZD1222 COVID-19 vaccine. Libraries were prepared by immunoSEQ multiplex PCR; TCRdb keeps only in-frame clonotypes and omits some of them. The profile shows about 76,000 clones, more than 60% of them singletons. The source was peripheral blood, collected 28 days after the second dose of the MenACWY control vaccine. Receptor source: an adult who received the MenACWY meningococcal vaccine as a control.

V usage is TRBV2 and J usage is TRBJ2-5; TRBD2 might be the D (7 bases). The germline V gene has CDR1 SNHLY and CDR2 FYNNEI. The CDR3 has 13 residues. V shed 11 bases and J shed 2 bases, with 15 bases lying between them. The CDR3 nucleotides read TGTGCCCAAGGGGGGGGGCGACAAGAGACCCAGTACTTC. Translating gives CAQGGGRQETQYF.

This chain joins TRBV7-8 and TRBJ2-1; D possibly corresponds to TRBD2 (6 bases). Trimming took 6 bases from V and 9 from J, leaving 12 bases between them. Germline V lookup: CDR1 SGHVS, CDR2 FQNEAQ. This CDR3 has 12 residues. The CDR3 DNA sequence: TGTGCCAGCAGGTCCGTCGGGGGTGAGCAGTTCTTC. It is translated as CASRSVGGEQFF.

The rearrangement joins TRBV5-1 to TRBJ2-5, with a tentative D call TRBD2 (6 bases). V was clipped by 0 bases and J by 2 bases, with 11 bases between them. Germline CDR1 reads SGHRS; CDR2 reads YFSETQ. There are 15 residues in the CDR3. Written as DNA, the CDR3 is TGCGCCAGCAGCTTGGGGGTAGCGGTGCAAGAGACCCAGTACTTC. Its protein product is CASSLGVAVQETQYF.

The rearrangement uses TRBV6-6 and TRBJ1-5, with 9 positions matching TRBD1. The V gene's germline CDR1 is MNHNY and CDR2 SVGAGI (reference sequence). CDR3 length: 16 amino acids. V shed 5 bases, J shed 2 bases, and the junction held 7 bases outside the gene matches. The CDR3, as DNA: TGTGCCAGCAGTCGACAGGGGGATTGGGGCAATCAGCCCCAGCATTTT. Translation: CASSRQGDWGNQPQHF.

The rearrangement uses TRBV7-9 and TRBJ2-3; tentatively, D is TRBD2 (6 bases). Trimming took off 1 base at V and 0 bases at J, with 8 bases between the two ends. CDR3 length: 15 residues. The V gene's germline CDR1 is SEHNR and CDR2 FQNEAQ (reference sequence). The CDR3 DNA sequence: TGTGCCAGCAGCTTAGGGGGGACTAGCACAGATACGCAGTATTTT. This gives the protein CASSLGGTSTDTQYF. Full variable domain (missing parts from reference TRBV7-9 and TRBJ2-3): DTGVSQNPRHKITKRGQNVTFRCDPISEHNRLYWYRQTLGQGPEFLTYFQNEAQLEKSRLLSDRFSAERPKGSFSTLEIQRTEQGDSAMYLCASSLGGTSTDTQYFGPGTRLTVL.

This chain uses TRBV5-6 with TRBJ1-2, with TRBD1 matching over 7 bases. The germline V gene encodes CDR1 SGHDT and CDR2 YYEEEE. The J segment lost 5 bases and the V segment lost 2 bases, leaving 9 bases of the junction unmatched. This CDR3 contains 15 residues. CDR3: CASSFLGTEYYGYTF. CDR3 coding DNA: TGTGCCAGCAGCTTCCTCGGGACAGAATATTATGGCTACACCTTC. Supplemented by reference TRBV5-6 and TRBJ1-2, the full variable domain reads DAGVTQSPTHLIKTRGQQVTLRCSPKSGHDTVSWYQQALGQGPQFIFQYYEEEERQRGNFPDRFSGHQFPNYSSELNVNALLLGDSALYLCASSFLGTEYYGYTFGSGTRLTVV.

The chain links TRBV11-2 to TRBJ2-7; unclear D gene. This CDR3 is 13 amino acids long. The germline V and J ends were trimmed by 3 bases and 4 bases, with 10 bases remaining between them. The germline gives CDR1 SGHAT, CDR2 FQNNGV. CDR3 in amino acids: CASSLGTWYEQYF. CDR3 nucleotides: TGTGCCAGCAGCTTGGGAACATGGTACGAGCAGTACTTC.

The CDR3 coding sequence is TGTGCCAGCAGCTGGGCGGGACGGGCCTACGAGCAGTACTTC. It yields the protein CASSWAGRAYEQYF. The V and J genes are TRBV7-2 and TRBJ2-7, with D tentatively TRBD2 (6 bases). The CDR3 totals 14 residues. The V end lost 4 bases, the J end lost 2 bases, and 12 bases lay between the germline ends. Germline V gives CDR1 SGHTA, CDR2 FQGNSA.